Reported below is one TCR beta chain. Its antigen is still unknown. This specimen comes from a study of cytomegalovirus exposure and HLA in healthy donors. Study outcomes and limitations: Using a false discovery rate of 0.05, a later analysis showed that approximately 17,000 TCR beta sequences were associated with HLA alleles. Presence/absence analyses assumed roughly uniform sequencing depth across donors, which may not hold. In vitro assays verified that three CMV-associated chains recognized CMV antigens specifically.

PCR involved 60 Vbeta and 13 Jbeta primers. Sequencing used immunoSEQ multiplex PCR; TCRdb keeps in-frame clones, though not all of them. The table includes 130,000 to 150,000 clones, about 76% detected once. The CDR3 consists of 17 residues. J was trimmed by 0 bases and V by 3 bases; bases with no gene match: 9. Germline V gives CDR1 SGHNT, CDR2 YYREEE (reference sequence). The TCR sequence derives from a man aged 18 to 35 in good health and CMV-seronegative. The sequencing sample was made of PBMCs. The chain has TRBV5-4 and TRBJ2-1, with 7 bases matching TRBD2. The CDR3 loop reads CASSSQSGVSSYNEQFF. For the CDR3, the DNA is TGTGCCAGCAGCTCTCAAAGCGGGGTGAGCTCCTACAATGAGCAGTTCTTC.